Listed below are T cell receptor beta chains from one sample, sequenced in a study of blood T cell repertoires in COVID-19. Generated by immunoSEQ multiplex PCR, the TCRdb table keeps only in-frame clones and is missing some. Of about 220,000 clones listed, roughly 85% were seen once; the top ten hold about 2.5%. The sample consisted of peripheral blood. The receptors were gathered from a woman in her 70s with COVID-19, enrolled during active disease. CDR3s include the opening cysteine and the closing phenylalanine or tryptophan. D genes are given only for firm matches. Clone size is shown for a subset of rows, as once, few, many or a class of expanded clone.

abundance	d_gene	v_gene	j_gene	CDR3nt	CDR3aa
NA	NA	TRBV6-2/TRBV6-3	TRBJ2-1	TGTGCCAGCAGTGACGCAGGAGGGCAGTTCTTC	CASSDAGGQFF
NA	NA	TRBV18	TRBJ1-1	TGTGCCAGCTCACCACCGAGCCGACAGAACACTGAAGCTTTCTTT	CASSPPSRQNTEAFF
once	TRBD1	TRBV6-4	TRBJ2-1	TGTGCCAGCAGTGAGATACAGGGGGGATGGAATGAGCAGTTCTTC	CASSEIQGGWNEQFF
few	TRBD1	TRBV18	TRBJ1-3	TGTGCCAGCTCACCATATGATCCACAGGGGTCGTCCTTTAACACCATATATTTT	CASSPYDPQGSSFNTIYF
NA	NA	TRBV2	TRBJ2-3	TGTGCCAGCAGGCGGTCAGTATTTGCAGATACGCAGTATTTT	CASRRSVFADTQYF
NA	TRBD1	TRBV7-2	TRBJ2-5	TGTGCCAGCAGCTCACCCCGGGACAGGCCCTTCTTGTACTTC	CASSSPRDRPFLYF
NA	NA	TRBV19	TRBJ1-1	TGTGCCAGTAGTACGTTCCGGGACACTGAAGCTTTCTTT	CASSTFRDTEAFF
NA	TRBD1	TRBV3-1/TRBV3-2	TRBJ1-2	TGTGCCAGCAGCCAAGGGGACAGGGGGCCCTATGGCTACACCTTC	CASSQGDRGPYGYTF
NA	TRBD1	TRBV2	TRBJ1-2	TGTGCCAGCAGTACAACAGGGGCTAACTATGGCTACACCTTC	CASSTTGANYGYTF
NA	NA	TRBV18	TRBJ1-1	TGTGCCAGCTCCGTAGCAGGGGCGAACACTGAAGCTTTCTTT	CASSVAGANTEAFF
NA	NA	TRBV6-5	TRBJ1-1	TGTGCCAGCAGTTATGGCAACGAGGACACTGAAGCTTTCTTT	CASSYGNEDTEAFF
NA	NA	TRBV28	TRBJ1-5	TGTGCCAGCAGTTTTGTGGGACATAACTTTTATAGCAATCAGCCCCAGCATTTT	CASSFVGHNFYSNQPQHF
NA	TRBD1	TRBV6-2/TRBV6-3	TRBJ2-7	TGTGCCAGCAGTTACCACGGACAGGGATGGCCCTTCTCCTACGAGCAGTACTTC	CASSYHGQGWPFSYEQYF
NA	NA	TRBV18	TRBJ2-1	TGTGCCAGCTCACCACCTGGGGGGAGGAGCTCCTACAATGAGCAGTTCTTC	CASSPPGGRSSYNEQFF
NA	NA	TRBV12-3/TRBV12-4	TRBJ2-5	TGTGCCAGCACAGGGGTTTATGAGACCCAGTACTTC	CASTGVYETQYF
NA	TRBD2	TRBV5-1	TRBJ2-1	TGCGCCAGCAGCCCCGTAGCGGGAGGCGGCTACAATGAGCAGTTCTTC	CASSPVAGGGYNEQFF
NA	NA	TRBV30	TRBJ1-3	TGTGCCTGGACCCAAGACAGTGGCTTTGGAAACACCATATATTTT	CAWTQDSGFGNTIYF
NA	NA	TRBV25-1	TRBJ2-3	TGTGCCTCTTCTAGCGCGAGCACAGATACGCAGTATTTT	CASSSASTDTQYF
NA	TRBD1	TRBV6-1	TRBJ1-5	TGTGCCAGCAGTGAACAGGGGGCCTACGATAGCAATCAGCCCCAGCATTTT	CASSEQGAYDSNQPQHF